This T cell receptor (beta chain) was observed in a study of blood T cell repertoires in COVID-19. The authors' processing: How many nucleated cells were present was estimated from reference gene primer amplification. Only in-frame clones appear in the TCRdb table, and some are missing; sequencing was by immunoSEQ multiplex PCR. V, J and clone size derive from that table, while D and trimming were established from the DNA sequence. The data contain about 230,000 clones, under 90% of them singletons. The cohort comprised adults aged 18 to 89 years residing in 20 to 30 US areas. This sequence originates from a young man who had recovered from COVID-19. Sequencing used PBMCs or T cells enriched from blood (not recorded which).

The CDR3 DNA reads TGTGCCAGCAGCCAACCGGGGGGCGTGGGAAATGGCTACACCTTC. Its protein is CASSQPGGVGNGYTF. The chain uses TRBV7-9 and TRBJ1-2; D possibly corresponds to TRBD1 (6 bases). The CDR3 extends over 15 amino acids. Trimming removed 5 bases at V and 6 bases at J, with 19 bases between. In germline, CDR1 is SEHNR, CDR2 FQNEAQ (reference sequence).